This T cell receptor beta chain was recovered during a study of monozygotic twins with inflammatory bowel disease. Study-wide points: No repertoire similarity difference was seen between concordant and discordant twins; power was possibly limited.

TCRdb re-called the 5' RACE reads and shows each CDR3 protein once, DNA omitted. This sample's clone table lists fewer than 200,000 distinct CDR3 sequences. For this clonotype: Its antigen is unidentified.

The germline V gene has CDR1 SGDLS and CDR2 YYNGEE. The CDR3 loop spans 17 amino acids. The receptor's source is a human donor with ulcerative colitis or Crohn's disease, or a healthy co-twin of an affected twin (not recorded which). The V call is TRBV9, the J call TRBJ2-2; lacking DNA, the TRBD2 call made by TCRdb goes unchecked. The sample was blood. The CDR3 reads CASSSRGSGSVTGELFF.